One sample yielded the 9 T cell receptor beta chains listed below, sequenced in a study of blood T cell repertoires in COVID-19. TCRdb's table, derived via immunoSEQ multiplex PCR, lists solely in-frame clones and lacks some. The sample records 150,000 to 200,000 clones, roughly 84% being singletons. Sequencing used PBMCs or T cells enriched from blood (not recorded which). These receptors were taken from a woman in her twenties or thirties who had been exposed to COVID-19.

Here the CDR3 DNA reads TGTGCCAGCAGCCCACTAGGCGGGGGAAGCACAGATACGCAGTATTTT. The encoded protein is CASSPLGGGSTDTQYF. The rearrangement uses TRBV7-6 and TRBJ2-3; 7 nucleotides line up with TRBD2. The CDR3 loop spans 16 amino acids. Germline assignment: CDR1 SGHVS and CDR2 FNYEAQ. V was pared by 5 bases and J by 0 bases, with 8 bases of the junction left unmatched.

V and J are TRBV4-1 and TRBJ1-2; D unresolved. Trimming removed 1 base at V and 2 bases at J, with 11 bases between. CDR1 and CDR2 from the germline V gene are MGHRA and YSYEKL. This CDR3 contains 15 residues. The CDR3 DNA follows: TGCGCCAGCAGCCAAGTCCCGGTCGAGAACTATGGCTACACCTTC. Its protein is CASSQVPVENYGYTF.

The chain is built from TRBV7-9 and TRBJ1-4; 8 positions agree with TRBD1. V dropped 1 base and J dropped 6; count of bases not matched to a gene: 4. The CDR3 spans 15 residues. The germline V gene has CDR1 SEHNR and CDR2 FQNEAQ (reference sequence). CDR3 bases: TGTGCCAGCAGCTTAGGGACAGGGCTTGATGAAAAACTGTTTTTT. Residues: CASSLGTGLDEKLFF.

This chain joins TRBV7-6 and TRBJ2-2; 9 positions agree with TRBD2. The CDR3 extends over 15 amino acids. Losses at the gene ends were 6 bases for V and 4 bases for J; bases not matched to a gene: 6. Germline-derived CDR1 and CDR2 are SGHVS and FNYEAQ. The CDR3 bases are TGTGCCAGCAGTCTAGGGACTAGCCCCACCGGGGAGCTGTTTTTT. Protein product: CASSLGTSPTGELFF.

The CDR3 protein is CASSLSRRDSDATNEKLFF. CDR3 DNA sequence: TGTGCCAGCAGCTTATCCCGACGGGACAGCGACGCAACTAATGAAAAACTGTTTTTT. The chain joins TRBV7-4 to TRBJ1-4, with TRBD1 matching over 7 bases. The CDR3 sequence is 19 residues long. V lost 2 bases, J lost 0 bases, and 12 bases stayed unmatched. Germline V gene sequence: CDR1 SGHVT, CDR2 SQSDAQ. The full variable domain, its missing parts supplied by reference TRBV7-4 and TRBJ1-4, is GAGVSQSPRYKVAKRGRDVALRCDSISGHVTLYWYRQTLGQGSEVLTYSQSDAQRDKSGRPSGRFSAERPERSVSTLKIQRTEQGDSAVYLCASSLSRRDSDATNEKLFFGSGTQLSVL.

This CDR3 is CASSRLAGTYEQYF. Here the CDR3 DNA reads TGTGCCAGCAGCCGACTAGCGGGGACCTACGAGCAGTACTTC. This chain uses TRBV3-1 (or the pseudogene TRBV3-2) with TRBJ2-7; 11 bases map to TRBD2. This CDR3 spans 14 amino acids. The germline V gene encodes CDR1 LGHDT and CDR2 YNNKEL (reference sequence). V lost 4 bases and J lost 2; bases outside the gene matches: 1.

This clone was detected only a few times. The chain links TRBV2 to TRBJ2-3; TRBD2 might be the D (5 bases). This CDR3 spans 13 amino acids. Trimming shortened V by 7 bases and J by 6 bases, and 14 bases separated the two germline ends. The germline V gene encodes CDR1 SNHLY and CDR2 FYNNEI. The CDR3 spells CASILEDEDTQYF. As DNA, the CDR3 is TGTGCCAGCATCCTGGAGGACGAGGATACGCAGTATTTT.

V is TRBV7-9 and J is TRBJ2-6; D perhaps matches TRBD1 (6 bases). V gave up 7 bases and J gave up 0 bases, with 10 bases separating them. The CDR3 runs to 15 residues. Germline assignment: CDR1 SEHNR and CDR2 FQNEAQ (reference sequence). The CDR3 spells CASKPRGSGANVLTF. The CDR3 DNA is TGTGCCAGCAAGCCCAGGGGCTCTGGGGCCAACGTCCTGACTTTC.

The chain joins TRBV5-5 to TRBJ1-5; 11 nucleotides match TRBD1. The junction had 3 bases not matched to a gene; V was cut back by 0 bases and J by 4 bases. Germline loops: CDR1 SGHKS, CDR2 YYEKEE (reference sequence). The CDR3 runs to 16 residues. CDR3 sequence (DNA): TGTGCCAGCAGCTTGGGGGACAGGGGGTGGAATCAGCCCCAGCATTTT. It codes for CASSLGDRGWNQPQHF.